This T cell receptor (beta chain) stems from a study of cytomegalovirus exposure and HLA in healthy donors. Findings and limits, study-wide: Sequences of the TCR beta chain were said to predict the HLA-A and HLA-B alleles of most subjects accurately. As a later analysis showed, several of the most significant clusters appeared to be linked to common viral pathogens. Likely technical artifact: a cluster of highly shared sequence variants.

Trimming removed 5 bases from V and 4 bases from J; junction bases left unmatched: 6. From germline, CDR1 is SGHTA and CDR2 FQGNSA. The CDR3 runs to 15 residues. Primers included in the PCR were 60 Vbeta and 13 Jbeta primers. Original processing notes: Later, an analysis found some 80 million unique TCR beta chains, and roughly 10 million of these were shared. The method was immunoSEQ multiplex PCR; TCRdb's version includes in-frame clones alone and lacks a portion of them. V and J calls plus clone size are reproduced from that table; the DNA served to infer D and trimming. The sample has more than 90,000 clones; around 73% are singletons. Turning to this clone: Its antigen is as yet unknown.

Sequencing input: PBMCs. The chain recombines TRBV7-2 with TRBJ1-1; 11 bases line up with TRBD1. The receptor was isolated from a woman aged 40 to 50 in good health and CMV-seronegative. This CDR3 is CASSIGTGGRTEAFF. CDR3 DNA: TGTGCCAGCAGCATAGGGACAGGGGGGCGCACTGAAGCTTTCTTT.